These 32 T cell receptor beta chains were sequenced from one sample in a study of shared clonotypes between healthy human individuals. The data were produced by immunoSEQ multiplex PCR, yet TCRdb's version contains in-frame clones alone and is incomplete. The table lists 450,000 to 600,000 clones, 79% of them singletons. The sample taken for sequencing was PBMCs. Receptors originate from a woman between 35 and 50 years old in good health. Some clones in this sample may be carry-over from other donors' samples.

This chain uses TRBV4-1 with TRBJ1-2; D might be TRBD1 (6 bases). The CDR3 contains 16 residues. Germline assignment: CDR1 MGHRA and CDR2 YSYEKL. V was trimmed by 3 bases and J by 4 bases, leaving 18 bases between them. Here the CDR3 reads CASSQPRAGATYGYTF. CDR3 sequence (DNA): TGCGCCAGCAGCCAGCCGCGAGCAGGGGCTACCTATGGCTACACCTTC.

V gene TRBV4-2 combines with J gene TRBJ2-2, with D perhaps matching TRBD2 (5 bases). Germline V gene lookup returns CDR1 LGHNA and CDR2 YNFKEQ. CDR3 length: 15 amino acids. V was trimmed by 0 bases and J by 5 bases, leaving 10 bases between them. CDR3 coding DNA: TGTGCCAGCAGCCAAGATAGAACGGGAACCGGGGAGCTGTTTTTT. Translation gives CASSQDRTGTGELFF.

The V and J genes are TRBV4-2 and TRBJ2-5, with 8 bases aligning to TRBD2. The J call may be mistaken, given a closer DNA end match to TRBJ2-7. This CDR3 is 15 amino acids long. CDR1 and CDR2 (germline): LGHNA, YNFKEQ. The CDR3 loop is CASSESGSEYYEQYF. CDR3 in DNA: TGTGCCAGCAGCGAGAGCGGGAGCGAGTACTACGAGCAGTACTTC.

The chain is built from TRBV28 and TRBJ2-1; D possibly corresponds to TRBD2 (5 bases). Trimming took off 10 bases at V and 9 bases at J, with 13 bases between the two ends. The CDR3 totals 11 residues. In germline, CDR1 is MDHEN, CDR2 SYDVKM. This chain's CDR3 is CATDPRGEQFF. CDR3 coding DNA: TGTGCCACCGACCCCCGGGGTGAGCAGTTCTTC.

The CDR3, as DNA: TGTGCCACACCCGGGAGTCAATACGAGCAGTACTTC. It yields the protein CATPGSQYEQYF. V gene TRBV6-1 combines with J gene TRBJ2-7, with D possibly being TRBD2 (6 bases). Germline V gene lookup returns CDR1 MNHNS and CDR2 SASEGT. V lost 10 bases and J lost 4, with 14 bases in between. This CDR3 has 12 amino acids.

The chain employs TRBV5-8 and TRBJ2-5, with 9 bases fitting TRBD1. With V trimmed by 3 bases and J by 0 bases, 6 bases remained unmatched. Germline-derived CDR1 and CDR2 are SGHTS and YDEGEE. This CDR3 region has 16 residues. CDR3 protein: CASSYDRGGYQETQYF. CDR3 nucleotides: TGTGCCAGCAGCTACGACAGGGGGGGGTACCAAGAGACCCAGTACTTC.

This clone was seen just once. The genes are TRBV20-1 and TRBJ1-3; D is undetermined. The CDR3 runs to 11 residues. Between the trimmed V and J ends, which lost 5 bases and 3 bases, there was a span of 5 bases. In germline, CDR1 is DFQATT, CDR2 SNEGSKA (reference sequence). CDR3 amino acids: CSAVLGNTIYF. CDR3 sequence (DNA): TGCAGTGCTGTACTTGGAAACACCATATATTTT.

The chain carries TRBV5-1 and TRBJ2-3; 7 nucleotides align to TRBD1. Germline V gives CDR1 SGHRS, CDR2 YFSETQ. This CDR3 has 16 residues. Unmatched junction bases numbered 12, after V lost 6 bases and J lost 2 bases. The CDR3 here is CASNHVQGTYTDTQYF. As DNA, the CDR3 is TGCGCCAGCAACCACGTACAGGGGACCTACACAGATACGCAGTATTTT.

The chain links TRBV6-1 to TRBJ2-5; TRBD1 agrees at 8 bases. Germline lookup yields CDR1 MNHNS and CDR2 SASEGT. V shed 7 bases, J shed 5 bases, and the junction held 6 bases outside the gene matches. The CDR3 spans 13 residues. This chain's CDR3 is CASNLDRVETQYF. For the CDR3, the DNA is TGTGCCAGCAACCTGGACAGGGTTGAGACCCAGTACTTC.

This chain joins TRBV28 and TRBJ2-6; tentatively, D is TRBD2 (6 bases). CDR3 length equals 15 residues. With 5 bases removed from V and 4 bases from J, the gap between germline ends came to 12 bases. Germline V gene data show CDR1 as MDHEN and CDR2 as SYDVKM. The CDR3 loop is CASSVSGPGANVLTF. CDR3 in DNA: TGTGCCAGCAGTGTCAGCGGGCCGGGGGCCAACGTCCTGACTTTC.

The gene calls are TRBV29-1 and TRBJ2-2; D might be TRBD1 (6 bases). Trimming shortened V by 5 bases and J by 0 bases, and 10 bases separated the two germline ends. Germline loops: CDR1 SQVTM, CDR2 ANQGSEA. The CDR3 has 14 residues. The CDR3 nucleotides read TGCAGCGTTTGGGGGCCCGCGAACACCGGGGAGCTGTTTTTT. It translates to CSVWGPANTGELFF.

The chain joins TRBV5-1 to TRBJ1-2; weak D call: TRBD1 (5 bases). CDR1 SGHRS and CDR2 YFSETQ come from the germline V gene. V lost 4 bases and J 4 bases, leaving 14 bases between the germline ends. The CDR3 loop spans 14 amino acids. This CDR3 reads CASSPGGGSYGYTF. In nucleotides, the CDR3 is TGCGCCAGCAGCCCTGGTGGGGGTAGCTATGGCTACACCTTC.

The CDR3 sequence: CASNPGAGGEQYF. For the CDR3, the DNA is TGTGCCAGCAACCCCGGAGCGGGAGGCGAGCAGTACTTC. The rearrangement uses TRBV6-6 and TRBJ2-7, with 9 bases matching TRBD2. CDR3 size: 13 residues. The junction had 7 bases not matched to a gene; V was cut back by 7 bases and J by 6 bases. Germline CDR1 reads MNHNY; CDR2 reads SVGAGI (reference sequence).

In this sample, this clone turned up once. The genes are TRBV7-2 and TRBJ2-3; unclear D gene. This CDR3 is built from 11 residues. V was cut by 8 bases and J by 6 bases, with 9 bases left in between. Germline lookup yields CDR1 SGHTA and CDR2 FQGNSA. This CDR3 is CASAGLDTQYF. Here the CDR3 DNA reads TGTGCCAGCGCAGGTTTGGATACGCAGTATTTT.

The chain combines TRBV7-9 with TRBJ1-2; TRBD1 might be the D (6 bases). This CDR3 is built from 14 residues. V was cut by 5 bases and J by 8 bases, with 18 bases left in between. The germline V gene has CDR1 SEHNR and CDR2 FQNEAQ (reference sequence). In DNA, the CDR3 is TGTGCCAGCAGCCACCAGGGGATGATAGACGGCTACACCTTC. This gives the protein CASSHQGMIDGYTF.

The chain couples TRBV7-9 to TRBJ2-4, with a tentative D call TRBD1 (5 bases). Germline CDR1 is SEHNR and CDR2 is FQNEAQ (reference sequence). The CDR3 is 15 amino acids. V lost 5 bases, J lost 1 base, and 12 bases lay in between. CDR3 coding DNA: TGTGCCAGCAGCCCCCCAGACAGCGCCAAAAACATTCAGTACTTC. Translating it yields CASSPPDSAKNIQYF.

This clone was observed once. The genes are TRBV4-1 and TRBJ1-1; perhaps TRBD1 as D (6 bases). V lost 4 bases to trimming and J lost 1 base, with 22 bases between them. CDR3 size: 18 residues. Per germline, CDR1 MGHRA and CDR2 YSYEKL. CDR3 in amino acids: CASSRGAQGPEPNTEAFF. Written as DNA, the CDR3 is TGCGCCAGCAGCCGAGGAGCGCAGGGGCCAGAACCGAACACTGAAGCTTTCTTT.

The V gene is TRBV7-6, the J gene TRBJ1-1; 7 nucleotides line up with TRBD1. V dropped 0 bases and J dropped 4; count of bases not matched to a gene: 8. Per germline, CDR1 SGHVS and CDR2 FNYEAQ. The CDR3 is 16 amino acids. In DNA, the CDR3 is TGTGCCAGCAGCTTAGCACCCACAGGGGTCGGCACTGAAGCTTTCTTT. This encodes CASSLAPTGVGTEAFF.

This sequence joins TRBV14 and TRBJ2-7, with 11 nucleotides matching TRBD2. With 5 bases clipped from V and 6 bases from J, the junction kept 9 bases outside the gene matches. Germline V gene lookup returns CDR1 SGHDN and CDR2 FVKESK. This CDR3 contains 15 residues. The CDR3 sequence is CASSTTSGRLSEQYF. The DNA of the CDR3 is TGTGCCAGCAGCACAACTAGCGGGAGACTCTCCGAGCAGTACTTC.

This chain links TRBV11-1 with TRBJ2-7; 7 nucleotides align to TRBD2. The germline CDR1 and CDR2 sequences are SGHAT and FQDESV (reference sequence). V lost 1 base, J lost 3 bases, and 3 bases stayed unmatched. CDR3 size: 14 residues. CDR3: CASSLGSGFYEQYF. CDR3 bases: TGTGCCAGCAGCTTAGGTAGCGGGTTCTACGAGCAGTACTTC.

The chain couples TRBV10-3 to TRBJ2-7; 8 bases are shared with TRBD1. In germline, CDR1 is ENHRY, CDR2 SYGVKD. Unmatched junction bases numbered 12, after V lost 8 bases and J lost 6 bases. This CDR3 has 14 residues. CDR3 DNA: TGTGCCATCGCCGGACAGGGCGGTTCCGGCGAGCAGTACTTC. Residues: CAIAGQGGSGEQYF.

This chain links TRBV7-9 with TRBJ2-5; 8 bases agree with TRBD1. This CDR3 is 17 amino acids long. Germline-derived CDR1 and CDR2 are SEHNR and FQNEAQ (reference sequence). V shed 7 bases, J shed 4 bases, and the junction held 17 bases outside the gene matches. The CDR3 nucleotides are TGTGCCAGCAACTCAGAGCCTAGCACCACAGGGGGAGAGACCCAGTACTTC. It yields the protein CASNSEPSTTGGETQYF.

The rearrangement uses TRBV6-1 and TRBJ2-4; D not certain. CDR1 is MNHNS, CDR2 SASEGT, per germline. CDR3 length: 14 residues. The V end lost 5 bases, the J end lost 2 bases, and 10 bases lay between the germline ends. CDR3 loop: CASSRQDPKNIQYF. The CDR3 DNA sequence: TGTGCCAGCAGTCGCCAGGACCCCAAAAACATTCAGTACTTC.

CDR3 sequence (DNA): TGTGCCAGCAAAGCAAGCCTATCCTACGAGCAGTACTTC. This translates into CASKASLSYEQYF. V and J are TRBV2 and TRBJ2-7; D not certain. Trimming took off 7 bases at V and 1 base at J, with 11 bases between the two ends. Germline lookup yields CDR1 SNHLY and CDR2 FYNNEI. The CDR3 spans 13 residues.

The J gene is TRBJ2-7, the V gene TRBV28; D unresolved. Germline CDR1 MDHEN, CDR2 SYDVKM. This CDR3 region has 13 residues. V was pared by 1 base and J by 2 bases, with 6 bases between. The CDR3 reads CASSLFGAYEQYF. The CDR3 DNA follows: TGTGCCAGCAGTTTATTTGGGGCCTACGAGCAGTACTTC.

This clone was picked up one time. The chain has TRBV4-2 and TRBJ1-3, with D hard to call. CDR1 LGHNA and CDR2 YNFKEQ come from the germline V gene. The V end was cut by 1 base, the J end by 4 bases, with 8 bases between. The CDR3 has 14 amino acids. This chain's CDR3 is CASSQGADGNTIYF. DNA for the CDR3: TGTGCCAGCAGCCAAGGGGCAGACGGAAACACCATATATTTT.

The chain recombines TRBV5-1 with TRBJ2-2, with TRBD1 as a possible D gene (5 bases). Germline assignment: CDR1 SGHRS and CDR2 YFSETQ. This CDR3 is built from 15 residues. Deletions cut 4 bases from V and 4 bases from J, with 14 bases between. The CDR3 region has the DNA TGCGCCAGCAGCGACCCAAGGGGTCCCACCGGGGAGCTGTTTTTT. Translation gives CASSDPRGPTGELFF.

The V call is TRBV20-1, the J call TRBJ2-3; no firm D call. V lost 1 base to trimming and J lost 7 bases, with 6 bases between them. The CDR3 has 11 residues. Per the germline V gene, CDR1 is DFQATT and CDR2 is SNEGSKA (reference sequence). In nucleotides, the CDR3 is TGCAGTGCTAGAGCCAGCAATACGCAGTATTTT. Translated, it gives CSARASNTQYF.

The chain uses TRBV5-5 and TRBJ2-7; TRBD1 or TRBD2 may be the D gene (5 bases each). Trimming removed 2 bases from V and 0 bases from J, with 9 bases in between. The CDR3 has 14 amino acids. Germline CDR1 and CDR2: SGHKS and YYEKEE (reference sequence). The DNA of the CDR3 is TGTGCCAGCAGCTTTGACAGCGGCTCCTACGAGCAGTACTTC. Amino acids: CASSFDSGSYEQYF. Based on the CDR3 plus reference TRBV5-5 and TRBJ2-7, the full variable domain is DAGVTQSPTHLIKTRGQQVTLRCSPISGHKSVSWYQQVLGQGPQFIFQYYEKEERGRGNFPDRFSARQFPNYSSELNVNALLLGDSALYLCASSFDSGSYEQYFGPGTRLTVT.

The V call is TRBV14, the J call TRBJ1-2; 7 bases are shared with TRBD1. The CDR3 spans 14 residues. From germline, CDR1 is SGHDN and CDR2 FVKESK. The J segment lost 7 bases and the V segment lost 0 bases, leaving 5 bases of the junction unmatched. DNA of the CDR3: TGTGCCAGCAGCCAAGATTGGACAGGTGGTGGCTACACCTTC. Translating it yields CASSQDWTGGGYTF.

The CDR3 loop reads CASSPLSTEAFF. For the CDR3, the DNA is TGTGCCAGCAGCCCCTTGTCCACTGAAGCTTTCTTT. The J gene is TRBJ1-1, the V gene TRBV28; D is unclear. The CDR3 covers 12 residues. Germline values: CDR1 MDHEN, CDR2 SYDVKM. The V end lost 6 bases, the J end lost 4 bases, and 9 bases lay between the germline ends.

This chain links TRBV6-1 with TRBJ1-4, with TRBD1 matching 7 bases. The V segment lost 6 bases and the J segment 8 bases; nucleotides outside the gene matches: 9. The CDR3 sequence is 14 residues long. CDR1 MNHNS and CDR2 SASEGT come from the germline V gene. CDR3: CASSAGQGGEKLFF. DNA of the CDR3: TGTGCCAGCAGCGCCGGGCAGGGGGGCGAAAAACTGTTTTTT.